This TCR beta chain was identified in a study of blood T cell repertoires in COVID-19. Across the whole study: COVID-19 samples collected from the United States, Italy and Spain covered acute and convalescent phases. T cells, B-cell-depleted T cells, or PBMCs provided the cDNA or gDNA that served as material.

This CDR3 is built from 16 residues. Germline assignment: CDR1 SGHTA and CDR2 FQGNSA. V was shortened by 1 base and J by 3 bases, with 13 bases between the two germline ends. The table came from immunoSEQ multiplex PCR; TCRdb's copy has only in-frame clones and leaves some out. The sample has 30,000 to 35,000 clones; around 92% are singletons. The sequence was collected from a woman between 40 and 55 years old with active or convalescent COVID-19. The rearrangement uses TRBV7-2 and TRBJ2-1; D is possibly TRBD1 (5 bases). Material for sequencing was peripheral blood. This CDR3 reads CASSLGGGSFYNEQFF. The CDR3 DNA reads TGTGCCAGCAGCTTAGGGGGCGGCTCTTTCTACAATGAGCAGTTCTTC. Complete variable domain (other parts from reference TRBV7-2 and TRBJ2-1): GAGVSQSPSNKVTEKGKDVELRCDPISGHTALYWYRQSLGQGLEFLIYFQGNSAPDKSGLPSDRFSAERTGGSVSTLTIQRTQQEDSAVYLCASSLGGGSFYNEQFFGPGTRLTVL.